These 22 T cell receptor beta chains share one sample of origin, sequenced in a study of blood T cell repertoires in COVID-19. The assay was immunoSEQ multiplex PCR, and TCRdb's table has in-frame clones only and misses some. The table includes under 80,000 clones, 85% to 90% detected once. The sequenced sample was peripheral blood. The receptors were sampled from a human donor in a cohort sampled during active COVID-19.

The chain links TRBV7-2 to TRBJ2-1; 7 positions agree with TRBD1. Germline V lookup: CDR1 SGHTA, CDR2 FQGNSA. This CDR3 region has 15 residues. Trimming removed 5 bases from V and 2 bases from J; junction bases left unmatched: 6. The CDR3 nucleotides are TGTGCCAGCAGCATCACAGGGGTTGCCTACAATGAGCAGTTCTTC. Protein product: CASSITGVAYNEQFF.

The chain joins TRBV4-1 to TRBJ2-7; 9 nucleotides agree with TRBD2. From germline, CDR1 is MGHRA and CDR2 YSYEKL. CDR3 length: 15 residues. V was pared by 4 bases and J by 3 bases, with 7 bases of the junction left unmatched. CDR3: CASSLRVAGVYEQYF. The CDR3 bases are TGCGCCAGCAGCCTCCGTGTAGCGGGAGTCTACGAGCAGTACTTC.

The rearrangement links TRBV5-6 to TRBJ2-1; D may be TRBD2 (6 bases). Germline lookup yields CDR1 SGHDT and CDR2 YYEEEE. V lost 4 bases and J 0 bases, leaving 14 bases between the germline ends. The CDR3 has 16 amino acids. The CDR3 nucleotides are TGTGCCAGCAGCCCTATAAAGGGAGGCTCCTACAATGAGCAGTTCTTC. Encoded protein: CASSPIKGGSYNEQFF. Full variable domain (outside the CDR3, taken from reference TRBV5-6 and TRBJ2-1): DAGVTQSPTHLIKTRGQQVTLRCSPKSGHDTVSWYQQALGQGPQFIFQYYEEEERQRGNFPDRFSGHQFPNYSSELNVNALLLGDSALYLCASSPIKGGSYNEQFFGPGTRLTVL.

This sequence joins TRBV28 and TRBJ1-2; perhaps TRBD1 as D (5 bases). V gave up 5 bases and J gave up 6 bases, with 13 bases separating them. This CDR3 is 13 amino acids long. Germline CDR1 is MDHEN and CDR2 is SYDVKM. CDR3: CASSQGQSHGYTF. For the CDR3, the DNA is TGTGCCAGCAGTCAGGGCCAATCCCATGGCTACACCTTC.

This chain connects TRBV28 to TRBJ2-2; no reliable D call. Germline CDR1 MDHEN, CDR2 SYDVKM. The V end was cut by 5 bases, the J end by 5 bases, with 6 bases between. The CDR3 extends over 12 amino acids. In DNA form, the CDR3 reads TGTGCCAGCAGTGAGATGACCGGGGAGCTGTTTTTT. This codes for CASSEMTGELFF.

CDR3: CASSYSTPQREYEQYF. The CDR3 DNA follows: TGTGCCAGCAGTTACTCGACCCCCCAGCGGGAGTACGAGCAGTACTTC. The chain carries TRBV6-5 and TRBJ2-7, with 8 bases that match TRBD2. CDR1 and CDR2 (germline): MNHEY, SVGAGI. CDR3 length: 16 residues. V trimming: 0 bases; J trimming: 4 bases; junction bases outside the gene matches: 8.

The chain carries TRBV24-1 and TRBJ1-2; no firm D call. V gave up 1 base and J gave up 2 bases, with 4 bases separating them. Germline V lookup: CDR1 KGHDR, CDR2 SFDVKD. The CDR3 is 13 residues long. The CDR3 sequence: CATSDFQNYGYTF. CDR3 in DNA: TGTGCCACCAGTGATTTCCAGAACTATGGCTACACCTTC.

The chain's CDR3 is CASSLETGSKPQHF. The CDR3 bases are TGTGCCAGCAGCCTAGAGACAGGGTCCAAGCCCCAGCATTTT. The chain uses TRBV4-2 and TRBJ1-5, with 7 nucleotides matching TRBD1. From germline, CDR1 is LGHNA and CDR2 YNFKEQ. V lost 4 bases, J lost 8 bases, and 8 bases stayed unmatched. This CDR3 region has 14 residues.

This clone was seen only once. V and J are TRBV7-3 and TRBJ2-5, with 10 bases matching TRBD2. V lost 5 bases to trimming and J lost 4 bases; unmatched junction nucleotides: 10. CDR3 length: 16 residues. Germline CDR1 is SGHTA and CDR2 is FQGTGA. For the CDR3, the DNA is TGTGCCAGCAGCCCAGGCCGTCTAGCGGGAGCAGAGACCCAGTACTTC. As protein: CASSPGRLAGAETQYF.

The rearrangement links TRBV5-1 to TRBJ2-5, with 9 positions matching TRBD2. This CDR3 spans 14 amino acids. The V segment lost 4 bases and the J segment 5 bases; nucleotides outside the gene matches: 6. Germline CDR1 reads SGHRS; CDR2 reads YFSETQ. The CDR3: CASSAGGAHETQYF. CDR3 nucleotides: TGCGCCAGCAGCGCGGGGGGGGCTCATGAGACCCAGTACTTC.

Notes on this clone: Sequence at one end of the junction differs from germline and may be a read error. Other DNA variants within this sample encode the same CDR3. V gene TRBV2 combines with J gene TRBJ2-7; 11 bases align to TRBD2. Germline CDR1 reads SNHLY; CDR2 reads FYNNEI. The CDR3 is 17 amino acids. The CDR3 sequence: CAGGGLLTSGGSYEQYF. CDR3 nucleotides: TGTGCCGGTGGCGGCCTCCTTACTAGCGGGGGCTCCTATGAGCAGTACTTC.

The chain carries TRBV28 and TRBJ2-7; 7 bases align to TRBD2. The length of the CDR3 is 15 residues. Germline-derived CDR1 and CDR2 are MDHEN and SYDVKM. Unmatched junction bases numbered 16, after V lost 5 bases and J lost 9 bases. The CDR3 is CASSPPVASGLRQYF. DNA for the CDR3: TGTGCCAGCAGTCCACCGGTCGCTAGCGGTCTAAGGCAGTACTTC.

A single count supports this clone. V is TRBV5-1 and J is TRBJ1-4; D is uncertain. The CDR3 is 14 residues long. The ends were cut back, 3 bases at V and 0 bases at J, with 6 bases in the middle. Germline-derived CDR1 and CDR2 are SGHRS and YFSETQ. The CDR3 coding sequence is TGCGCCAGCAGCTCTAGCACAACTAATGAAAAACTGTTTTTT. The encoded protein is CASSSSTTNEKLFF.

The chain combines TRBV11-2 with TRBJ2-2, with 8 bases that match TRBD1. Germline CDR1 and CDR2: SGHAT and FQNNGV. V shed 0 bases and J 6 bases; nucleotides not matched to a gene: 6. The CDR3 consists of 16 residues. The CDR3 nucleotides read TGTGCCAGCAGCTTAGATCGGGCAGGGGGCTCCGGGGAGCTGTTTTTT. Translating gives CASSLDRAGGSGELFF.

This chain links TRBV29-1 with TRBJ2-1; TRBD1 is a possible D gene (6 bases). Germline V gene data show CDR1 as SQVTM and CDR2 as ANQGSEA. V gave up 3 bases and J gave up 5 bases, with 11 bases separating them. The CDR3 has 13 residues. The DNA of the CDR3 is TGCAGCGTTGAGGGGGCGCTGAACAATGAGCAGTTCTTC. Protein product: CSVEGALNNEQFF.

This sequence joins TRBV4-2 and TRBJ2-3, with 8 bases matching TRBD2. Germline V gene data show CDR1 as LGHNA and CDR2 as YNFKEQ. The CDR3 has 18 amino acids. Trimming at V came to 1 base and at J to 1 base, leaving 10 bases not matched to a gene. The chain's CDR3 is CASSQGTKREIGTDTQYF. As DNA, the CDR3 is TGTGCCAGCAGCCAAGGGACCAAGCGGGAGATAGGCACAGATACGCAGTATTTT.

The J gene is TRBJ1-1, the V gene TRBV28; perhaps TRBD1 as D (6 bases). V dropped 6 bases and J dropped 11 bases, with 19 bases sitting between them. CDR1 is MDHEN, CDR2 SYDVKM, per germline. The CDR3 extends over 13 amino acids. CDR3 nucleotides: TGTGCCAGCAGACTCTTAGCTAGGGGGAAGGCTTTCTTT. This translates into CASRLLARGKAFF. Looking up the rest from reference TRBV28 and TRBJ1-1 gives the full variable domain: DVKVTQSSRYLVKRTGEKVFLECVQDMDHENMFWYRQDPGLGLRLIYFSYDVKMKEKGDIPEGYSVSREKKERFSLILESASTNQTSMYLCASRLLARGKAFFGQGTRLTVV.

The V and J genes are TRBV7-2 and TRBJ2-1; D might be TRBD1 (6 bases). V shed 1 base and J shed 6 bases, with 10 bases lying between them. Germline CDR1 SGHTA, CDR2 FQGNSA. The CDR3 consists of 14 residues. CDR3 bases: TGTGCCAGCAGCTTAGGGGGGCCCATCAATGAGCAGTTCTTC. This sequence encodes CASSLGGPINEQFF.

CDR3 in amino acids: CAARSGGVVDEQYF. The CDR3 nucleotides read TGCGCCGCTAGAAGTGGGGGGGTGGTAGACGAGCAGTACTTC. The genes are TRBV10-2 and TRBJ2-7, with 7 nucleotides matching TRBD2. Germline values: CDR1 WSHSY, CDR2 SAAADI. J was trimmed by 5 bases and V by 11 bases; bases with no gene match: 15. The CDR3 covers 14 residues.

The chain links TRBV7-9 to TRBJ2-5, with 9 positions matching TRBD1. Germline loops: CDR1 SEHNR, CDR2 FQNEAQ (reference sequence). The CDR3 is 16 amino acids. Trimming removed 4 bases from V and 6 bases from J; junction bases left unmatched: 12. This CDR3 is CASSWAPGQGIQTQYF. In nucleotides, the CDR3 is TGTGCCAGCAGCTGGGCTCCGGGACAGGGAATTCAGACCCAGTACTTC.

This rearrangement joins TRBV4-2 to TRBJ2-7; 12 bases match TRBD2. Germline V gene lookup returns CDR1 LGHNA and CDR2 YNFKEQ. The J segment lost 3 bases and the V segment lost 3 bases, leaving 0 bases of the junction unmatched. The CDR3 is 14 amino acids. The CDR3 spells CASSQTSGSYEQYF. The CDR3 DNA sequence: TGTGCCAGCAGCCAGACTAGCGGGAGCTACGAGCAGTACTTC.

Written as DNA, the CDR3 is TGTGCCAGTAGTACTAGCGGAAGCGCAGATACGCAGTATTTT. Translated, it gives CASSTSGSADTQYF. V is TRBV19 and J is TRBJ2-3; the match to TRBD2 covers 7 bases. Looked up from germline, CDR1 is LNHDA and CDR2 is SQIVND (reference sequence). The CDR3 extends over 14 amino acids. The V and J ends lost 4 bases and 4 bases, in that order; junction bases with no gene match: 5.